This passage covers 32 T cell receptor beta chains from one sample sequenced in a study of T cells in Graves' hyperthyroidism and ophthalmopathy. The TCR beta CDR3 regions underwent amplification using RNA transcripts as the source. Carried out on the TCR CDR3, a first-round RT-PCR used the HTBI primer set. Using its own MiXCR run on the multiplex PCR reads, TCRdb lists one record per CDR3 protein. The sample has a few hundred thousand distinct CDR3 sequences, 46% seen once. The source material was peripheral blood or thyroid tissue (not recorded which). Receptors originate from a woman between 18 and 29 years old with Graves' hyperthyroidism.

The CDR3 DNA reads TGCGCCAGCAGCTTGGGGGCAGGGAATGGGGAGACCCAGTACTTC. Protein sequence: CASSLGAGNGETQYF. The chain employs TRBV5-1 and TRBJ2-5, with D possibly TRBD1 on 5 matching bases. This CDR3 region has 15 residues. Trimming took 0 bases from V and 5 from J, leaving 14 bases between them. Per the germline V gene, CDR1 is SGHRS and CDR2 is YFSETQ.

The V call is TRBV25-1, the J call TRBJ2-6, with 11 nucleotides matching TRBD2. V trimming: 5 bases; J trimming: 9 bases; junction bases outside the gene matches: 9. The CDR3 extends over 16 amino acids. Germline V lookup: CDR1 MGHDK, CDR2 SYGVNS. The CDR3 coding sequence is TGTGCCAGCAGTATTATAGCGGGAGGGCCGTACAACGTCCTGACTTTC. It yields the protein CASSIIAGGPYNVLTF.

As regards this clonotype: This may come from a read error, since a much larger clone is one base off. V and J are TRBV20-1 and TRBJ1-5; the match to TRBD1 covers 7 bases. V was clipped by 6 bases and J by 10 bases; unmatched bases: 21. The CDR3 runs to 16 residues. Germline V gene sequence: CDR1 DFQATT, CDR2 SNEGSKA (reference sequence). The CDR3 sequence is CSAPGRGTFAGNPQHF. For the CDR3, the DNA is TGCAGTGCCCCGGGCAGGGGGACCTTCGCAGGAAATCCCCAGCATTTT.

On this clonotype itself: The CDR3 does not close with the conserved phenylalanine or tryptophan, likely indicating a read error. The DNA is left out, because the CDR3 cannot be placed on it with certainty; the CDR3 is given as TCRdb lists it. V is TRBV10-3 and J is TRBJ1-1. Ends included, the CDR3 has 10 residues. Germline V lookup: CDR1 ENHRY, CDR2 SYGVKD. The CDR3 sequence is CAISEPYGLA.

The sample holds many counts of this clonotype. The V and J genes are TRBV9 and TRBJ2-6; no definite D call. V lost 4 bases to trimming and J lost 2 bases, with 16 bases between them. CDR3 length: 17 residues. CDR1 and CDR2 from the germline V gene are SGDLS and YYNGEE. The CDR3 region is CASSPNSIETGANVLTF. CDR3 bases: TGTGCCAGCAGCCCCAATTCGATCGAGACTGGGGCCAACGTCCTGACTTTC.

Regarding this clonotype: This may come from a read error, since a much larger clone is one base off. V gene TRBV20-1 combines with J gene TRBJ2-5, with 7 nucleotides matching TRBD2. The CDR3 is 15 residues long. J gave up 9 bases and V 0 bases, and 13 bases lay outside the gene matches. Germline assignment: CDR1 DFQATT and CDR2 SNEGSKA (reference sequence). The CDR3 sequence: CSARDGSGNMEAQYF. The CDR3 region has the DNA TGCAGTGCTAGAGACGGGAGCGGGAATATGGAGGCCCAGTACTTC.

The rearrangement links TRBV20-1 to TRBJ2-7; 15 nucleotides align to TRBD2. The junction had 10 bases not matched to a gene; V was cut back by 6 bases and J by 4 bases. Germline CDR1 is DFQATT and CDR2 is SNEGSKA (reference sequence). The CDR3 runs to 16 residues. The CDR3 sequence: CSATQGLAGGRYEQYF. CDR3 sequence (DNA): TGCAGTGCCACACAAGGACTAGCGGGAGGGCGATACGAGCAGTACTTC.

This chain joins TRBV29-1 and TRBJ2-5; D may be TRBD1 (6 bases). Germline V gene lookup returns CDR1 SQVTM and CDR2 ANQGSEA. The CDR3 has 15 amino acids. The CDR3 loop is CSYSILDSQKETQYF. In DNA form, the CDR3 reads TGCAGTTACTCGATCTTGGACAGCCAGAAAGAGACCCAGTACTTC.

This rearrangement joins TRBV29-1 to TRBJ2-5; D might be TRBD1 or TRBD2, each matching 6 bases. The CDR3 is 15 residues long. CDR1 and CDR2 from the germline V gene are SQVTM and ANQGSEA. Trimming cost V 8 bases and J 5 bases, with 24 bases left between them. CDR3 sequence (DNA): TGCAGCTTATGGAGGAGGGAGGACAGTCGGGAGACCCAGTACTTC. Protein product: CSLWRREDSRETQYF.

This clonotype has at least ten counts. The chain is built from TRBV12-3 or TRBV12-4 and TRBJ1-1, with D unclear. The CDR3 spans 13 residues. Trimming removed 5 bases from V and 0 bases from J, with 7 bases in between. The CDR3 here is CASSQIMNTEAFF. CDR3 in DNA: TGTGCCAGCAGTCAAATAATGAACACTGAAGCTTTCTTT.

Concerning this clonotype: A much larger clone differs by one base, so this may be a read error. The chain is built from TRBV12-3 or TRBV12-4 and TRBJ2-7; TRBD2 aligns across 8 bases. This CDR3 spans 14 amino acids. CDR3 nucleotides: TGTGTCAGCAGTTTGAGCGGGAGTGTCTACGAGCAGTACTTC. Protein sequence: CVSSLSGSVYEQYF.

The chain links TRBV12-3 or TRBV12-4 to TRBJ2-5; unclear D gene. Trimming stripped 2 bases from V and 5 bases from J, with 6 bases between. The CDR3 runs 12 residues. This chain's CDR3 is CASSLFLETQYF. The CDR3 DNA sequence: TGTGCCAGCAGTTTATTTTTGGAGACCCAGTACTTC.

This clonotype was counted only a few times. The rearrangement uses TRBV4-3 and TRBJ2-7; 7 nucleotides match TRBD2. Germline loops: CDR1 LGHNA, CDR2 YSLEER. The CDR3 extends over 16 amino acids. The J segment lost 3 bases and the V segment lost 3 bases, leaving 11 bases of the junction unmatched. This chain's CDR3 is CASSQNYAGVNYEQYF. The CDR3, as DNA: TGCGCCAGCAGCCAGAATTACGCGGGGGTGAACTACGAGCAGTACTTC.

This clonotype occurred many times. The chain combines TRBV11-2 with TRBJ2-7; weak D call: TRBD2 (5 bases). The CDR3 has 14 amino acids. Germline CDR1 SGHAT, CDR2 FQNNGV. Trimming cost V 6 bases and J 0 bases, with 12 bases left between them. Here the CDR3 DNA reads TGTGCCAGCAGACTCAGCGGTTCCTCCTACGAGCAGTACTTC. This translates into CASRLSGSSYEQYF.

The table lists this clonotype with many counts. The chain joins TRBV5-1 to TRBJ2-7; 10 bases are shared with TRBD1. The germline V gene has CDR1 SGHRS and CDR2 YFSETQ. Trimming cost V 4 bases and J 2 bases; bases outside gene matches: 3. The CDR3 loop spans 14 amino acids. CDR3: CASSRTGGAYEQYF. The DNA for the CDR3 is TGCGCCAGCAGCCGGACAGGGGGGGCCTACGAGCAGTACTTC.

This clonotype was detected only a few times. CDR3 sequence reads: CASSLGDSTDTQYF. As DNA, the CDR3 is TGTGCCAGCAGCTTGGGGGACAGCACAGATACGCAGTATTTT. J is TRBJ2-3 and V is TRBV7-9; the D gene could be TRBD1 or TRBD2 (5 bases each). V gave up 3 bases and J gave up 0 bases, with 7 bases separating them. Looked up from germline, CDR1 is SEHNR and CDR2 is FQNEAQ (reference sequence). This CDR3 has 14 amino acids.

This clonotype was seen repeatedly, ten times or more. J is TRBJ2-7 and V is TRBV9; TRBD2 matches 14 bases. The germline CDR1 and CDR2 sequences are SGDLS and YYNGEE. The CDR3 consists of 16 residues. Unmatched junction bases numbered 3, after V lost 3 bases and J lost 1 base. The CDR3 protein is CASSGGTSGRSYEQYF. In nucleotides, the CDR3 is TGTGCCAGCAGCGGGGGGACTAGCGGGAGATCCTACGAGCAGTACTTC.

This clonotype has more than one count but fewer than ten. Here the CDR3 DNA reads TGCAGTGCCTCAGGGAGGCATGAAAAACTGTTTTTT. Encoded protein: CSASGRHEKLFF. The genes are TRBV20-1 and TRBJ1-4; tentatively, D is TRBD1 (5 bases). The CDR3 is made up of 12 amino acids. Germline CDR1 DFQATT, CDR2 SNEGSKA (reference sequence). V was clipped by 6 bases and J by 6 bases, with 11 bases between them.

This sequence joins TRBV20-1 and TRBJ2-5; 14 positions agree with TRBD2. Germline values: CDR1 DFQATT, CDR2 SNEGSKA (reference sequence). This CDR3 has 13 residues. V lost 7 bases and J lost 2; bases outside the gene matches: 0. The CDR3 protein is CSGTSGRQETQYF. CDR3 nucleotides: TGCAGTGGGACTAGCGGGAGGCAAGAGACCCAGTACTTC.

A note on this clonotype: Since no conserved phenylalanine or tryptophan closes the CDR3, a read error is the likely cause. The J gene is TRBJ2-7, the V gene TRBV25-1; 11 nucleotides align to TRBD2. The CDR3 contains 16 residues. Germline trimming cut 3 bases from V and 2 bases from J; bases unmatched to any gene: 6. Looked up from germline, CDR1 is MGHDK and CDR2 is SYGVNS. The CDR3 coding sequence is TGTGCCAGCAGTGAGGCTAGCGGGAGGTCTCCCTACGAGCAGTACCTC. It specifies CASSEASGRSPYEQYL.

V and J are TRBV29-1 and TRBJ1-5; 7 bases agree with TRBD1. The CDR3 is 12 residues long. Trimming took 8 bases from V and 10 from J; bases not matched to a gene: 11. Looked up from germline, CDR1 is SQVTM and CDR2 is ANQGSEA. The chain's CDR3 is CSSDRVGEPQHF. In DNA, the CDR3 is TGCAGCAGTGACAGGGTGGGTGAACCCCAGCATTTT.

This clonotype has ten or more counts. The V and J genes are TRBV20-1 and TRBJ1-4; no definite D call. This CDR3 contains 14 residues. V lost 6 bases, J lost 0 bases, and 11 bases lay in between. Germline V CDR1 and CDR2: DFQATT, SNEGSKA (reference sequence). The CDR3 nucleotides are TGCAGTGCCCAATCGACGGCAACTAATGAAAAACTGTTTTTT. As protein: CSAQSTATNEKLFF.

The rearrangement links TRBV2 to TRBJ1-5; no clear D gene. Trimming removed 2 bases from V and 8 bases from J, with 10 bases in between. Germline V gene sequence: CDR1 SNHLY, CDR2 FYNNEI. The CDR3 covers 13 residues. The CDR3: CASSEYLREPQHF. CDR3 coding DNA: TGTGCCAGCAGTGAATATTTACGGGAGCCCCAGCATTTT.

As regards this clonotype: The CDR3 does not end in the conserved phenylalanine or tryptophan, so this is likely a read error. The limits of the CDR3 on the DNA are not certain, so only TCRdb's listed CDR3 is given. CDR3: CASGGDSS. The chain employs TRBV2 and TRBJ1-4; the table's D call of TRBD1 was not tested on the DNA. Germline-derived CDR1 and CDR2 are SNHLY and FYNNEI. The CDR3 comprises 8 residues, both ends counted.

This chain links TRBV12-3 or TRBV12-4 with TRBJ2-1, with TRBD2 matching 13 bases. The V and J ends lost 5 bases and 6 bases, in that order; junction bases with no gene match: 4. The CDR3 sequence is 15 residues long. In DNA, the CDR3 is TGTGCCAGCAGTCCCCGACTAGCGGGAGGCAATGAGCAGTTCTTC. Translated, it gives CASSPRLAGGNEQFF.

This clonotype is a singleton in its sample. One end of the junction does not line up with germline, which may come from a read error. The V call is TRBV5-1, the J call TRBJ2-6, with a tentative D call TRBD2 (7 bases). Germline CDR1 SGHRS, CDR2 YFSETQ. The CDR3 sequence is 16 residues long. The CDR3 DNA is TGCGCCAGCAGCTTCGGTTGGGGGGCGGGGGACAACGTCCTGACTTTC. Amino acids: CASSFGWGAGDNVLTF.

This clonotype was counted many times. This sequence joins TRBV5-6 and TRBJ1-5; D is unresolved. The CDR3 is made up of 13 amino acids. Trimming removed 1 base from V and 4 bases from J, with 6 bases in between. Germline V CDR1 and CDR2: SGHDT, YYEEEE. CDR3 DNA sequence: TGTGCCAGCAGCTTGTATGGTAATCAGCCCCAGCATTTT. Its protein product is CASSLYGNQPQHF.

The table lists this clonotype with many counts. The rearrangement uses TRBV7-2 and TRBJ1-2; weak D call: TRBD1 (6 bases). CDR3 length equals 14 residues. The germline V and J ends were trimmed by 5 bases and 1 base, with 11 bases remaining between them. Germline V lookup: CDR1 SGHTA, CDR2 FQGNSA. CDR3 bases: TGTGCCAGCAGCCTGGACAGCAATAACTATGGCTACACCTTC. It encodes CASSLDSNNYGYTF. The whole variable domain, filled in from reference TRBV7-2 and TRBJ1-2, reads GAGVSQSPSNKVTEKGKDVELRCDPISGHTALYWYRQSLGQGLEFLIYFQGNSAPDKSGLPSDRFSAERTGGSVSTLTIQRTQQEDSAVYLCASSLDSNNYGYTFGSGTRLTVV.

V gene TRBV2 combines with J gene TRBJ2-7; the D gene is possibly TRBD2 (5 bases). The germline V gene encodes CDR1 SNHLY and CDR2 FYNNEI. V lost 2 bases and J 7 bases, leaving 15 bases between the germline ends. The length of the CDR3 is 14 residues. The CDR3: CASSEPHGGKEQYF. In nucleotides, the CDR3 is TGTGCCAGCAGTGAACCCCATGGAGGAAAAGAGCAGTACTTC.

V and J are TRBV6-1 and TRBJ1-5, with D unclear. Germline CDR1 and CDR2: MNHNS and SASEGT. V shed 1 base and J shed 9 bases, with 13 bases lying between them. The CDR3 has 14 amino acids. Here the CDR3 DNA reads TGTGCCAGCAGTGAAGACCCGGGAGGTATGCCCCAGCATTTT. Protein sequence: CASSEDPGGMPQHF.

The chain is built from TRBV25-1 and TRBJ1-2; D call uncertain. There are 12 residues in the CDR3. CDR1 MGHDK and CDR2 SYGVNS come from the germline V gene. V gave up 6 bases and J gave up 2 bases, with 7 bases separating them. CDR3 DNA sequence: TGTGCCAGCAGCGATGACAACTATGGCTACACCTTC. This translates into CASSDDNYGYTF.

This clonotype was detected ten times or more. The chain employs TRBV19 and TRBJ1-5; 9 bases agree with TRBD1. The length of the CDR3 is 14 residues. V shed 5 bases and J 5 bases; nucleotides not matched to a gene: 4. The germline gives CDR1 LNHDA, CDR2 SQIVND (reference sequence). CDR3 sequence reads: CASSAGTGYQPQHF. The CDR3 nucleotides are TGTGCCAGTAGTGCCGGGACAGGGTATCAGCCCCAGCATTTT.